This TCR beta chain was captured by sequencing in a study of blood T cell repertoires in COVID-19. Turning to the study itself: PBMCs, B-cell-depleted T cells, or T cells provided the cDNA or gDNA that made up the material.

V was pared by 3 bases and J by 0 bases, with 3 bases of the junction left unmatched. This CDR3 has 14 residues. The V gene's germline CDR1 is SGHRS and CDR2 YFSETQ. Assay used: immunoSEQ multiplex PCR; TCRdb lists only in-frame clones, some missing. Of around 18,000 clones listed, about 80% are singletons. The sequencing input was peripheral blood. The V call is TRBV5-1, the J call TRBJ2-7; 7 nucleotides line up with TRBD1. The receptor was isolated from a man older than 75 with acute or convalescent COVID-19. This CDR3 reads CASSWGQLSYEQYF. The CDR3 bases are TGCGCCAGCAGCTGGGGACAGCTCTCCTACGAGCAGTACTTC.